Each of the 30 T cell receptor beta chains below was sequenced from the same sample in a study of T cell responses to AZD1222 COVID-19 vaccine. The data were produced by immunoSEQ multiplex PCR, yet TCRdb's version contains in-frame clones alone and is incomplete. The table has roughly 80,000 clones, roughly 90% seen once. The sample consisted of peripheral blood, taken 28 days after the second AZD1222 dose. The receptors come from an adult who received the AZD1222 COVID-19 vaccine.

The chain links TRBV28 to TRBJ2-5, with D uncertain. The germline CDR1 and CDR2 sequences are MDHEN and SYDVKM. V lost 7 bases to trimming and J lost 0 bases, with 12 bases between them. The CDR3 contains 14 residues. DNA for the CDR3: TGTGCCAGCACCCCCGGACCGAACCAAGAGACCCAGTACTTC. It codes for CASTPGPNQETQYF.

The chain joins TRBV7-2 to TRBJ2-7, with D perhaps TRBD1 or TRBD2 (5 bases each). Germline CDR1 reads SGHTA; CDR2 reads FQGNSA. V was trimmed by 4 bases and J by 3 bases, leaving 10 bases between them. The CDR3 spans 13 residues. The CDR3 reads CASSWDGDYEQYF. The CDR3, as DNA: TGTGCCAGCAGCTGGGACGGGGACTACGAGCAGTACTTC.

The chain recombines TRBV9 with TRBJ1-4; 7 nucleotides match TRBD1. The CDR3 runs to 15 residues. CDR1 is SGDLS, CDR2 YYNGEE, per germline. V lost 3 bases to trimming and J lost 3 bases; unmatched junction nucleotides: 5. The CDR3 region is CASSARQGPNEKLFF. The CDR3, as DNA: TGTGCCAGCAGCGCCCGACAGGGCCCTAATGAAAAACTGTTTTTT.

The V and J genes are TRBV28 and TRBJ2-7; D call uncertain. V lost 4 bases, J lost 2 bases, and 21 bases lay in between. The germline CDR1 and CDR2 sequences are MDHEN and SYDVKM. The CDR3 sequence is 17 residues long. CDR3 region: CASSSLFPRSDPYEQYF. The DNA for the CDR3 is TGTGCCAGCAGTTCCCTCTTTCCCCGATCGGACCCCTACGAGCAGTACTTC.

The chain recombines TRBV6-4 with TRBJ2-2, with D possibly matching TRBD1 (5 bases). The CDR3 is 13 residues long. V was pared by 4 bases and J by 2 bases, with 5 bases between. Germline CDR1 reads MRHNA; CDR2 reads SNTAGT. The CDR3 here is CASSGTNTGELFF. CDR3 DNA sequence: TGTGCCAGCAGTGGGACAAACACCGGGGAGCTGTTTTTT.

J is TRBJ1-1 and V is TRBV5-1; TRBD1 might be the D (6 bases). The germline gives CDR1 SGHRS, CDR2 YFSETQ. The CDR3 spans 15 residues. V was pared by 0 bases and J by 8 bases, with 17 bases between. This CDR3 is CASSLGTASPAEAFF. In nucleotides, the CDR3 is TGCGCCAGCAGCTTGGGGACAGCTTCTCCCGCCGAAGCTTTCTTT.

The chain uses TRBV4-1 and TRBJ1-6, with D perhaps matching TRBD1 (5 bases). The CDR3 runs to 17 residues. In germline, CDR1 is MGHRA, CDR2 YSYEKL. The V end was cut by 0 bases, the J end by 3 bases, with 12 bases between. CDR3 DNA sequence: TGCGCCAGCAGCCAAGATAAGCAGGGACTCTATAATTCACCCCTCCACTTT. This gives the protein CASSQDKQGLYNSPLHF.

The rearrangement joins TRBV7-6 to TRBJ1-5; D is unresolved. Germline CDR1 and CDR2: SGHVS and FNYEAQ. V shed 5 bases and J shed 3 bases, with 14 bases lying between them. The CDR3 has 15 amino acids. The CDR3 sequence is CASSLLGDINQPQHF. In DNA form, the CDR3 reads TGTGCCAGCAGCCTACTTGGTGACATCAATCAGCCCCAGCATTTT.

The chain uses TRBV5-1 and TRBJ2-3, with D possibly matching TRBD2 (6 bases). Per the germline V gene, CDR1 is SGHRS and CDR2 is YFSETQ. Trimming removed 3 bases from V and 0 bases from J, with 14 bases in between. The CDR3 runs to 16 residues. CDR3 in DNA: TGCGCCAGCAGCTGGATTAGCGGAACGAGCACAGATACGCAGTATTTT. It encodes CASSWISGTSTDTQYF. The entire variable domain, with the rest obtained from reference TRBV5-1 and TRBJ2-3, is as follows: KAGVTQTPRYLIKTRGQQVTLSCSPISGHRSVSWYQQTPGQGLQFLFEYFSETQRNKGNFPGRFSGRQFSNSRSEMNVSTLELGDSALYLCASSWISGTSTDTQYFGPGTRLTVL.

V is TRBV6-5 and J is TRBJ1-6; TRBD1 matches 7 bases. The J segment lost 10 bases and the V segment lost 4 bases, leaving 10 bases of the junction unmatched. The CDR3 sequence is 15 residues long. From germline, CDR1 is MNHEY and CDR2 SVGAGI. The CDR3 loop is CASSSQGSLRSPLHF. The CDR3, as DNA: TGTGCCAGCAGTTCACAGGGGAGTCTAAGGTCACCCCTCCACTTT.

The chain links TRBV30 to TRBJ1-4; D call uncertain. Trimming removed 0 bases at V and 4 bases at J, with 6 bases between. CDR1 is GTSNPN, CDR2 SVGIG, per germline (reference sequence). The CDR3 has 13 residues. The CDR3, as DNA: TGTGCCTGGAGTGTTAACAGTAATGAAAAACTGTTTTTT. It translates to CAWSVNSNEKLFF. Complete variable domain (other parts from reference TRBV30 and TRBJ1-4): SQTIHQWPATLVQPVGSPLSLECTVEGTSNPNLYWYRQAAGRGLQLLFYSVGIGQISSEVPQNLSASRPQDRQFILSSKKLLLSDSGFYLCAWSVNSNEKLFFGSGTQLSVL.

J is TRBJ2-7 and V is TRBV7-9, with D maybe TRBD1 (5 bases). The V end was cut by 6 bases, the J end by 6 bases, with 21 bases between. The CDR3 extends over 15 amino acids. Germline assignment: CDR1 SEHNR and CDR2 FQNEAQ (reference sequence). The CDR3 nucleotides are TGTGCCAGCAGTCCTCCCCCCAGGGATGAGTTCGAGCAGTACTTC. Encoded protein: CASSPPPRDEFEQYF.

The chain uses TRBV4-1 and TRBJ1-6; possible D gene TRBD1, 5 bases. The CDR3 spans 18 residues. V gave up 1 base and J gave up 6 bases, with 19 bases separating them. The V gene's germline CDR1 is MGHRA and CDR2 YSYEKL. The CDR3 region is CASSQGGVGNRINSPLHF. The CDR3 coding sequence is TGCGCCAGCAGCCAAGGAGGGGTGGGCAACAGGATTAATTCACCCCTCCACTTT.

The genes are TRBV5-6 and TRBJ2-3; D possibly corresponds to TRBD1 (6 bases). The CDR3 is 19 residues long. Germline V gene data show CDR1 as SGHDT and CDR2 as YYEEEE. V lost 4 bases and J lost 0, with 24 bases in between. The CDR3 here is CASSLVQSGTFYSTDTQYF. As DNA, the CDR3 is TGTGCCAGCAGCCTGGTACAATCCGGGACATTCTATAGCACAGATACGCAGTATTTT.

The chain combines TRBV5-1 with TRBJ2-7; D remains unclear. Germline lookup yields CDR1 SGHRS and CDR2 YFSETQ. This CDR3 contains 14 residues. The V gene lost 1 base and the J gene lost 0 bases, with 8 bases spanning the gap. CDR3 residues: CASSLLPSSYEQYF. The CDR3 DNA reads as TGCGCCAGCAGCTTGTTGCCGAGCTCCTACGAGCAGTACTTC. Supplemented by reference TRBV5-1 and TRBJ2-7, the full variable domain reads KAGVTQTPRYLIKTRGQQVTLSCSPISGHRSVSWYQQTPGQGLQFLFEYFSETQRNKGNFPGRFSGRQFSNSRSEMNVSTLELGDSALYLCASSLLPSSYEQYFGPGTRLTVT.

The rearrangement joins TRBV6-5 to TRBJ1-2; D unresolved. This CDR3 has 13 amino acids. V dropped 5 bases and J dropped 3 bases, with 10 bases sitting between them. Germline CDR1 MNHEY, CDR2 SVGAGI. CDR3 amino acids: CASSQDGDYGYTF. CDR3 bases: TGTGCCAGCAGTCAGGACGGAGACTATGGCTACACCTTC.

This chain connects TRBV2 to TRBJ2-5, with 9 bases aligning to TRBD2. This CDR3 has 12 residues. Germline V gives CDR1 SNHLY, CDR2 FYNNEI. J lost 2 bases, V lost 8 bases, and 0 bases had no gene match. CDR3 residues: CASLAGQETQYF. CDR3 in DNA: TGTGCCAGCCTAGCGGGGCAAGAGACCCAGTACTTC.

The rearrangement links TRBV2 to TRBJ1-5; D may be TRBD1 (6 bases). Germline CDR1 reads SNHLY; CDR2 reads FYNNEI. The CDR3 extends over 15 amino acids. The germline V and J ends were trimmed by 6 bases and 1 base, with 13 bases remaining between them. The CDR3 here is CASSATGLSNQPQHF. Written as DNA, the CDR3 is TGTGCCAGCAGCGCTACAGGGCTCAGCAATCAGCCCCAGCATTTT.

The CDR3 DNA follows: TGTGCAAGTCGCTTAGCAAAACAAAATGAAGCTTTCTTT. It encodes CASRLAKQNEAFF. The V call is TRBV12-2, the J call TRBJ1-1; TRBD1, the table's D call, was not compared with the DNA. TRBV12-2 is a pseudogene. The CDR3 length is 13 residues.

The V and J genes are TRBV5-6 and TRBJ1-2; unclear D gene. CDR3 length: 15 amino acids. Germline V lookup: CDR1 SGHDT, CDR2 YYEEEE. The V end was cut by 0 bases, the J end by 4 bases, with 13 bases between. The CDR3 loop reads CASSLAAIGPYGYTF. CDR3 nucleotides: TGTGCCAGCAGCTTGGCGGCAATTGGCCCCTATGGCTACACCTTC.

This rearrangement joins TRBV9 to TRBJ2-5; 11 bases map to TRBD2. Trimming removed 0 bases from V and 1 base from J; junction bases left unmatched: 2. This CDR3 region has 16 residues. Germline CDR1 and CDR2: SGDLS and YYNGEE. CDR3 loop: CASSVGTSGGQETQYF. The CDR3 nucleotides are TGTGCCAGCAGCGTAGGAACTAGCGGGGGCCAAGAGACCCAGTACTTC.

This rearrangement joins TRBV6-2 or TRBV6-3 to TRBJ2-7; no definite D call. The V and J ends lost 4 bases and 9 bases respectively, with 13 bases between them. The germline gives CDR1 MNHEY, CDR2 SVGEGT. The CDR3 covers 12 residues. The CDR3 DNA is TGTGCCAGCAGTTGGACCACCTCGGGGCAGTACTTC. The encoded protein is CASSWTTSGQYF.

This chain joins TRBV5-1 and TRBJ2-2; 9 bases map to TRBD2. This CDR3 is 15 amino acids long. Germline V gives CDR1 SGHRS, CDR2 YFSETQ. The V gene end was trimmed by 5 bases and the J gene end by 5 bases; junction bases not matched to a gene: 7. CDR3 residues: CASRAGTSYTGELFF. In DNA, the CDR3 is TGCGCCAGCAGGGCGGGGACTAGCTATACCGGGGAGCTGTTTTTT.

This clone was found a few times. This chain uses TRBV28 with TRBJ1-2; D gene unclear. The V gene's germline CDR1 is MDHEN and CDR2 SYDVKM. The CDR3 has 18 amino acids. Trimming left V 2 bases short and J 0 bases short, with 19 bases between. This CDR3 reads CASSLPGNSHPTNYGYTF. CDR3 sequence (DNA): TGTGCCAGCAGTTTACCCGGGAACAGCCACCCGACTAACTATGGCTACACCTTC.

The CDR3 coding sequence is TGTGCCAGCAGTTTACGGACCACAGGGACCACTGAAGCTTTCTTT. Protein sequence: CASSLRTTGTTEAFF. The chain employs TRBV27 and TRBJ1-1, with D tentatively TRBD1 (6 bases). CDR1 and CDR2 from the germline V gene are MNHEY and SMNVEV (reference sequence). Trimming took off 2 bases at V and 4 bases at J, with 14 bases between the two ends. There are 15 residues in the CDR3.

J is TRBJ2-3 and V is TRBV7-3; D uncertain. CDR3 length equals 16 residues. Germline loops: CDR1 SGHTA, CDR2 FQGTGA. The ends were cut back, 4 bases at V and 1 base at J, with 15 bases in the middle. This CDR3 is CASSSAPQRGTDTQYF. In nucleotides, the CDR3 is TGTGCCAGCAGCTCGGCCCCTCAGCGCGGCACAGATACGCAGTATTTT.

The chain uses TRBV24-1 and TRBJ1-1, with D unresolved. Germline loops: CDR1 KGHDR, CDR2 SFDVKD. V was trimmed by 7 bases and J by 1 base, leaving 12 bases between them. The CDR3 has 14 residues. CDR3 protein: CATRSTTANTEAFF. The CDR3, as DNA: TGTGCCACCAGATCCACTACAGCGAACACTGAAGCTTTCTTT.

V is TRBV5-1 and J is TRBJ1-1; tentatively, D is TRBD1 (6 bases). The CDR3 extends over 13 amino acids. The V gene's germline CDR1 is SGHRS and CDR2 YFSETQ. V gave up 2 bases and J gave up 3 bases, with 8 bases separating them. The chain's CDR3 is CASSFQGHTEAFF. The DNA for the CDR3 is TGCGCCAGCAGCTTCCAGGGGCACACTGAAGCTTTCTTT.

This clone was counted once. This CDR3 is CASGQGYGYTF. As DNA, the CDR3 is TGTGCCAGCGGACAGGGCTATGGCTACACCTTC. The chain couples TRBV28 to TRBJ1-2; 8 nucleotides align to TRBD1. The germline gives CDR1 MDHEN, CDR2 SYDVKM. The CDR3 totals 11 residues. The V segment lost 8 bases and the J segment 4 bases; nucleotides outside the gene matches: 0.

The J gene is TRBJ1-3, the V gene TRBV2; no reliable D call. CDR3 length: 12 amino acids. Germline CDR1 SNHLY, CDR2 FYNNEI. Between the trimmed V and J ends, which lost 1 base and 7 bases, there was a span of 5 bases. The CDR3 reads CASSEGRNTIYF. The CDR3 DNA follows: TGTGCCAGCAGTGAAGGGAGGAACACCATATATTTT. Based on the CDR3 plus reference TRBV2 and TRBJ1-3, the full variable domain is EPEVTQTPSHQVTQMGQEVILRCVPISNHLYFYWYRQILGQKVEFLVSFYNNEISEKSEIFDDQFSVERPDGSNFTLKIRSTKLEDSAMYFCASSEGRNTIYFGEGSWLTVV.